Listed below are T cell receptor beta chains from one sample, sequenced in a study of blood T cell repertoires in COVID-19. The table came from immunoSEQ multiplex PCR; TCRdb's copy has only in-frame clones and leaves some out. In the table there are approximately 190,000 clones, roughly 79% of which are singletons. The sequencing sample was made of peripheral blood. These receptors were collected from a human donor with acute or convalescent COVID-19. The donor label of this sample is uncertain. CDR3s include the opening cysteine and the closing phenylalanine or tryptophan. Each record gives: CDR3 length, clone size, D gene, J gene, V gene, CDR3 protein, CDR3 DNA. The D gene is left open where the match is weak. Rows give clone size only sometimes, using once, few, many, or a class for an expanded clone.

16	NA	NA	TRBJ1-3	TRBV11-2	CASSLGVRSGGDTIYF	TGTGCCAGCAGCTTAGGTGTCAGAAGCGGGGGAGACACCATATATTTT
14	NA	NA	TRBJ2-5	TRBV6-6	CASRRGGFQETQYF	TGTGCCAGCAGGCGGGGCGGGTTCCAAGAGACCCAGTACTTC
14	NA	NA	TRBJ1-6	TRBV5-1	CASSHPEDNSPLHF	TGCGCCAGCAGCCACCCGGAGGATAATTCACCCCTCCACTTT
17	NA	TRBD1	TRBJ2-7	TRBV6-6	CASSLGVTGGSSYEQYF	TGTGCCAGCAGTCTAGGTGTTACAGGGGGAAGCTCCTACGAGCAGTACTTC
16	NA	NA	TRBJ2-3	TRBV30	CAWSGGGLGGRDTQYF	TGTGCCTGGAGTGGTGGAGGCCTAGGGGGAAGAGATACGCAGTATTTT
14	NA	NA	TRBJ1-1	TRBV28	CASSLSGRSAEAFF	TGTGCCAGCAGTTTATCTGGGAGGAGCGCTGAAGCTTTCTTT
14	once	NA	TRBJ1-5	TRBV10-3	CAISEGGEGQPQHF	TGTGCCATCAGTGAGGGAGGAGAAGGTCAGCCCCAGCATTTT
14	NA	NA	TRBJ1-5	TRBV2	CASSEWTGNQPQHF	TGTGCCAGCAGTGAATGGACAGGCAATCAGCCCCAGCATTTT
16	few	TRBD2	TRBJ2-1	TRBV7-6	CASSLDTGGRVNEQFF	TGTGCCAGCAGCTTAGACACTGGCGGGAGAGTCAATGAGCAGTTCTTC
15	once	TRBD1	TRBJ2-7	TRBV5-4	CASSLGQGKSYEQYF	TGTGCCAGCAGCTTGGGACAGGGTAAATCCTACGAGCAGTACTTC
15	NA	TRBD1	TRBJ1-1	TRBV5-1	CASRLDRVGGTEAFF	TGCGCCAGCAGACTGGACAGGGTGGGAGGGACTGAAGCTTTCTTT
16	once	NA	TRBJ1-4	TRBV4-1	CASSKETGIKDEKLFF	TGCGCCAGCAGCAAAGAAACAGGGATAAAAGATGAAAAACTGTTTTTT
12	NA	NA	TRBJ1-1	TRBV25-1	CASSTGYTEAFF	TGTGCCAGCAGTACAGGGTACACTGAAGCTTTCTTT
15	NA	NA	TRBJ2-3	TRBV13	CASSPGRAATSTQYF	TGTGCCAGCAGCCCCGGCCGAGCGGCCACTTCCACGCAGTATTTT
17	NA	TRBD2	TRBJ2-1	TRBV2	CASSRTSGRLLGNEQFF	TGTGCCAGCAGCCGGACTAGCGGGAGGCTATTGGGCAATGAGCAGTTCTTC
22	NA	NA	TRBJ2-4	TRBV7-2	CASSLAGGASGWSNLAKNIQYF	TGTGCCAGCAGCTTAGCGGGGGGGGCGTCGGGATGGTCCAACTTAGCCAAAAACATTCAGTACTTC
14	NA	NA	TRBJ2-1	TRBV5-1	CASSLGSSYNEQFF	TGCGCCAGCAGCTTGGGGAGCTCCTACAATGAGCAGTTCTTC
13	NA	NA	TRBJ2-5	TRBV5-1	CASSGEIMETQYF	TGCGCCTCCTCGGGAGAGATAATGGAGACCCAGTACTTC
17	NA	NA	TRBJ1-3	TRBV21-1	CASILGQEPFSGNTIYF	TGTGCCAGCATCCTCGGACAGGAGCCCTTCTCTGGAAACACCATATATTTT
11	NA	NA	TRBJ2-7	TRBV5-1	CASSPGQEQYF	TGCGCCAGCAGTCCCGGACAGGAGCAGTACTTC
14	NA	NA	TRBJ2-7	TRBV21-1	CASSKAPGDYEQYF	TGTGCCAGCAGCAAAGCACCAGGGGACTACGAGCAGTACTTC
15	NA	TRBD2	TRBJ2-5	TRBV19	CASSSGRMGRETQYF	TGTGCCAGTAGCAGCGGGAGGATGGGAAGAGAGACCCAGTACTTC
14	NA	TRBD2	TRBJ2-5	TRBV5-1	CASSGGRGGETQYF	TGCGCCAGCAGCGGAGGACGGGGGGGAGAGACCCAGTACTTC
14	NA	NA	TRBJ1-6	TRBV9	CASGEQGPGSPLHF	TGTGCCAGCGGAGAACAGGGCCCGGGCTCACCCCTCCACTTT
16	NA	NA	TRBJ2-7	TRBV5-1	CASSLGASEGGYEQYF	TGCGCCAGCAGCTTGGGGGCTAGCGAGGGAGGTTACGAGCAGTACTTC
16	NA	TRBD2	TRBJ2-7	TRBV11-3	CASSRGGTGVNYEQYF	TGTGCCAGCAGCCGGGGGGGGACGGGAGTGAACTACGAGCAGTACTTC
13	NA	TRBD2	TRBJ2-4	TRBV15	CATSTNLAGSQYF	TGTGCCACCAGCACTAACTTAGCGGGGAGTCAGTACTTC